The 28 T cell receptor beta chains below all came from one sample that was sequenced in a study of identical twins. From the 5' RACE reads, TCRdb called clonotypes with MiXCR, one entry per CDR3 protein. Of 1.5 million to 2 million distinct CDR3 sequences in the sample, around a third are singletons; the top ten hold around 0.3%. Sequenced input: cord blood. The receptors were gathered from a newborn girl in good health.

A few counts support this clonotype. The rearrangement links TRBV7-2 to TRBJ2-1; D is unclear. Germline loops: CDR1 SGHTA, CDR2 FQGNSA. The CDR3 extends over 14 amino acids. V lost 2 bases and J 6 bases, leaving 11 bases between the germline ends. CDR3 protein: CASSLIPPTNEQFF. DNA of the CDR3: TGTGCCAGCAGCTTAATTCCCCCCACCAATGAGCAGTTCTTC.

J is TRBJ2-2 and V is TRBV14, with D hard to call. Germline V gene sequence: CDR1 SGHDN, CDR2 FVKESK. The V end lost 1 base, the J end lost 3 bases, and 9 bases lay between the germline ends. This CDR3 spans 15 amino acids. As DNA, the CDR3 is TGTGCCAGCAGCCAAGTCGGGTTTTACACCGGGGAGCTGTTTTTT. Amino acids: CASSQVGFYTGELFF.

This chain links TRBV20-1 with TRBJ2-1; D is perhaps TRBD1 (6 bases). Looked up from germline, CDR1 is DFQATT and CDR2 is SNEGSKA (reference sequence). Trimming stripped 6 bases from V and 7 bases from J, with 25 bases between. This CDR3 is built from 16 residues. CDR3 protein: CSAESSGAGSGNEQFF. CDR3 bases: TGCAGTGCCGAGAGCTCAGGGGCTGGGTCTGGAAATGAGCAGTTCTTC.

The chain's CDR3 is CSARGGGVTGELFF. The CDR3 DNA reads as TGCAGTGCTAGAGGGGGGGGAGTCACCGGGGAGCTGTTTTTT. V and J are TRBV20-1 and TRBJ2-2; TRBD2 aligns across 7 bases. Germline CDR1 and CDR2: DFQATT and SNEGSKA (reference sequence). V was clipped by 1 base and J by 4 bases; unmatched bases: 3. The CDR3 extends over 14 amino acids.

About this clonotype: This may arise from a read error, as a much more abundant clone is one base away. This rearrangement joins TRBV29-1 to TRBJ2-7; the D gene is possibly TRBD1 (5 bases). The CDR3 sequence is 13 residues long. Germline CDR1 SQVTM, CDR2 ANQGSEA. Trimming shortened V by 3 bases and J by 9 bases, and 18 bases separated the two germline ends. The CDR3 loop is CSVDMRQGSRQYF. DNA for the CDR3: TGCAGCGTTGATATGCGGCAGGGCAGTCGGCAGTACTTC.

The chain's CDR3 is CSARDLTVTYGYTF. Here the CDR3 DNA reads TGCAGTGCTAGAGACTTGACAGTTACCTATGGCTACACCTTC. This rearrangement joins TRBV20-1 to TRBJ1-2; D may be TRBD1 (5 bases). The CDR3 totals 14 residues. Germline assignment: CDR1 DFQATT and CDR2 SNEGSKA (reference sequence). Trimming removed 0 bases at V and 4 bases at J, with 12 bases between.

The sample holds many counts of this clonotype. The rearrangement uses TRBV29-1 and TRBJ1-2, with 9 positions matching TRBD1. The CDR3 is 13 residues long. Germline values: CDR1 SQVTM, CDR2 ANQGSEA. Trimming cost V 2 bases and J 4 bases; bases outside gene matches: 2. CDR3 sequence: CSVETGGVYGYTF. CDR3 nucleotides: TGCAGCGTTGAAACAGGGGGCGTCTATGGCTACACCTTC.

Many counts were recorded for this clonotype. The chain joins TRBV12-3 or TRBV12-4 to TRBJ1-1; 7 positions match TRBD1. The J segment lost 2 bases and the V segment lost 6 bases, leaving 6 bases of the junction unmatched. CDR3 length equals 14 residues. The CDR3, as DNA: TGTGCCAGCAGCCCCGACAGGGCAAACACTGAAGCTTTCTTT. Its protein is CASSPDRANTEAFF.

This sequence joins TRBV24-1 and TRBJ2-1; D possibly corresponds to TRBD2 (7 bases). The germline V and J ends were trimmed by 4 bases and 4 bases, with 22 bases remaining between them. Germline V lookup: CDR1 KGHDR, CDR2 SFDVKD. The CDR3 loop spans 18 amino acids. The CDR3 spells CATSDPFTRGPVYNEQFF. In DNA form, the CDR3 reads TGTGCCACCAGTGACCCTTTCACGCGGGGGCCCGTGTACAATGAGCAGTTCTTC.

The chain employs TRBV28 and TRBJ2-7, with 9 bases lining up with TRBD1. The germline CDR1 and CDR2 sequences are MDHEN and SYDVKM. CDR3 length equals 15 residues. V was clipped by 3 bases and J by 0 bases; unmatched bases: 3. The DNA of the CDR3 is TGTGCCAGCAGTTTCACAGGGGGCAGCTCCTACGAGCAGTACTTC. As protein: CASSFTGGSSYEQYF.

In this sample, this clonotype turned up a few times. The chain uses TRBV9 and TRBJ2-1; TRBD1 is a possible D gene (6 bases). Germline V gene data show CDR1 as SGDLS and CDR2 as YYNGEE. The V end was cut by 0 bases, the J end by 7 bases, with 11 bases between. There are 14 residues in the CDR3. The CDR3 DNA follows: TGTGCCAGCAGCGTAGAACAGGGCGCAAATGAGCAGTTCTTC. Residues: CASSVEQGANEQFF.

This chain links TRBV28 with TRBJ2-1; the D gene is possibly TRBD1 (5 bases). V shed 7 bases and J shed 9 bases, with 19 bases lying between them. Germline CDR1 reads MDHEN; CDR2 reads SYDVKM. This CDR3 comprises 14 residues. This CDR3 reads CASTSTRAGFEQFF. CDR3 bases: TGTGCCAGCACCTCTACCAGGGCCGGGTTTGAGCAGTTCTTC.

Concerning this clonotype: At one boundary the junction diverges from the germline segment, which might be a read error. The chain recombines TRBV20-1 with TRBJ2-1, with 11 positions matching TRBD2. This CDR3 has 15 residues. CDR1 is DFQATT and CDR2 is SNEGSKA in the germline V gene (reference sequence). The CDR3 DNA follows: TGCAGTGCTCTTACTAGCGGGGGTTTCTACAGTGAGCAGTTCTTC. Amino acid sequence: CSALTSGGFYSEQFF.

This clonotype was seen only a few times. The rearrangement links TRBV27 to TRBJ2-1; 7 positions match TRBD2. CDR1 is MNHEY, CDR2 SMNVEV, per germline (reference sequence). This CDR3 region has 17 residues. With 4 bases clipped from V and 3 bases from J, the junction kept 12 bases outside the gene matches. The CDR3: CASSSRRPSGGYNEQFF. The DNA of the CDR3 is TGTGCCAGCAGTTCTCGTAGACCTAGCGGAGGCTACAATGAGCAGTTCTTC.

The chain links TRBV10-3 to TRBJ1-2, with 7 bases matching TRBD1. V trimming: 11 bases; J trimming: 0 bases; junction bases outside the gene matches: 18. The V gene's germline CDR1 is ENHRY and CDR2 SYGVKD. This CDR3 comprises 17 residues. DNA of the CDR3: TGTGCCTCACGACTCTACCCAAACAGGGGAGCTAACTATGGCTACACCTTC. As protein: CASRLYPNRGANYGYTF.

Worth noting for this clonotype: One end of the junction does not line up with germline, which may come from a read error. This sequence joins TRBV4-2 and TRBJ2-3; 10 bases agree with TRBD2. Germline CDR1 is LGHNA and CDR2 is YNFKEQ. This CDR3 has 17 residues. The CDR3 sequence: CACSQGGSTAGGYTQYF. The CDR3 nucleotides read TGTGCCTGCAGCCAAGGAGGGTCGACAGCGGGGGGGTATACGCAGTATTTT.

V gene TRBV12-3 or TRBV12-4 combines with J gene TRBJ2-1; 12 positions match TRBD1. This CDR3 has 19 amino acids. V lost 8 bases, J lost 8 bases, and 22 bases stayed unmatched. CDR3 region: CASLRDRGRLAGDIDEQFF. The CDR3 bases are TGTGCCAGCTTGCGGGACAGGGGGCGGCTAGCGGGAGATATCGATGAGCAGTTCTTC.

This chain joins TRBV24-1 and TRBJ1-5; D perhaps matches TRBD1 (5 bases). The CDR3 runs 15 residues. Germline CDR1 KGHDR, CDR2 SFDVKD. Trimming took 3 bases from V and 0 from J, leaving 8 bases between them. CDR3 region: CATSDRGRSNQPQHF. The CDR3 DNA reads TGTGCCACCAGTGATCGGGGACGTAGCAATCAGCCCCAGCATTTT.

In this sample, this clonotype turned up a few times. The chain has TRBV7-9 and TRBJ2-3, with no clear D. From germline, CDR1 is SEHNR and CDR2 FQNEAQ (reference sequence). The CDR3 extends over 15 amino acids. V was trimmed by 7 bases and J by 4 bases, leaving 18 bases between them. CDR3 nucleotide sequence: TGTGCCAGCACCCCGCTTAGTGTAATGGCAGATACGCAGTATTTT. Translated: CASTPLSVMADTQYF. The full variable domain, completed using reference TRBV7-9 and TRBJ2-3, is DTGVSQNPRHKITKRGQNVTFRCDPISEHNRLYWYRQTLGQGPEFLTYFQNEAQLEKSRLLSDRFSAERPKGSFSTLEIQRTEQGDSAMYLCASTPLSVMADTQYFGPGTRLTVL.

This clonotype appeared a few times. The gene calls are TRBV7-8 and TRBJ2-3, with 11 bases identical to TRBD2. The CDR3 contains 17 residues. The ends lost 3 bases at V and 2 bases at J; junction bases unmatched: 7. CDR1 SGHVS and CDR2 FQNEAQ come from the germline V gene. The CDR3 spells CASSFGPGLADTDTQYF. The CDR3 DNA follows: TGTGCCAGCAGCTTTGGTCCGGGACTAGCGGACACAGATACGCAGTATTTT.

In this sample, this clonotype turned up a few times. The chain couples TRBV7-8 to TRBJ1-2; D is uncertain. The germline V and J ends were trimmed by 1 base and 0 bases, with 12 bases remaining between them. The CDR3 has 16 residues. Germline V CDR1 and CDR2: SGHVS, FQNEAQ. The chain's CDR3 is CASSLGGYYSNYGYTF. The CDR3 DNA reads as TGTGCCAGCAGCTTAGGGGGATACTACTCTAACTATGGCTACACCTTC.

This clonotype was recorded only once. The germline gene is not matched at one end of the junction; a read error may be the cause. The chain joins TRBV7-9 to TRBJ2-7; D gene uncertain. The CDR3 runs to 13 residues. CDR1 is SEHNR and CDR2 is FQNEAQ in the germline V gene (reference sequence). CDR3 in DNA: TGTGCCAACAGCTTAGAGGAGTTCTACGAGCAGTACTTC. Its translation is CANSLEEFYEQYF.

The chain is built from TRBV28 and TRBJ1-6, with D maybe TRBD1 (5 bases). Deletions cut 4 bases from V and 0 bases from J, with 10 bases between. This CDR3 is 16 amino acids long. Germline V gene lookup returns CDR1 MDHEN and CDR2 SYDVKM. The CDR3 DNA reads TGTGCCAGCAGTTCGGGACGGAGCTCCTATAATTCACCCCTCCACTTT. This codes for CASSSGRSSYNSPLHF. Full variable domain (missing parts from reference TRBV28 and TRBJ1-6): DVKVTQSSRYLVKRTGEKVFLECVQDMDHENMFWYRQDPGLGLRLIYFSYDVKMKEKGDIPEGYSVSREKKERFSLILESASTNQTSMYLCASSSGRSSYNSPLHFGNGTRLTVT.

In its sample, this clonotype was seen a few times. The V gene is TRBV7-6, the J gene TRBJ2-3, with 12 bases fitting TRBD2. Germline V gene sequence: CDR1 SGHVS, CDR2 FNYEAQ. The CDR3 length is 19 residues. J lost 2 bases, V lost 5 bases, and 14 bases had no gene match. CDR3 nucleotide sequence: TGTGCCAGCAGCACCCCGACTAGCGGGGGCTTCCTTAACACAGATACGCAGTATTTT. Translating gives CASSTPTSGGFLNTDTQYF.

The J gene is TRBJ1-4, the V gene TRBV11-2, with D hard to call. The CDR3 runs 14 residues. The germline gives CDR1 SGHAT, CDR2 FQNNGV. Between the trimmed V and J ends, which lost 0 bases and 4 bases, there was a span of 6 bases. The CDR3 DNA follows: TGTGCCAGCAGCTTAGAAGGGTTTAATGAAAAACTGTTTTTT. Protein product: CASSLEGFNEKLFF. Based on the CDR3 plus reference TRBV11-2 and TRBJ1-4, the full variable domain is EAGVAQSPRYKIIEKRQSVAFWCNPISGHATLYWYQQILGQGPKLLIQFQNNGVVDDSQLPKDRFSAERLKGVDSTLKIQPAKLEDSAVYLCASSLEGFNEKLFFGSGTQLSVL.

This clonotype has a handful of counts. The chain has TRBV12-3 or TRBV12-4 and TRBJ2-3, with D possibly matching TRBD1 (6 bases). The CDR3 is made up of 15 amino acids. Trimming removed 2 bases at V and 6 bases at J, with 15 bases between. The CDR3 region has the DNA TGTGCCAGCAGTTTAACGACAGGATGGGGGGATACGCAGTATTTT. Amino acids: CASSLTTGWGDTQYF.

This clonotype appeared once. The junction does not match germline at one end; this may be a read error. The rearrangement links TRBV27 to TRBJ1-6; D call uncertain. CDR3 length equals 14 residues. Germline V gene lookup returns CDR1 MNHEY and CDR2 SMNVEV (reference sequence). DNA of the CDR3: TGTGCCAGCAGCTCTCGACGGGATAATTCACCCCCCCACTTT. It specifies CASSSRRDNSPPHF.

The rearrangement uses TRBV20-1 and TRBJ1-2; D gene ambiguous. V lost 3 bases to trimming and J lost 5 bases, with 16 bases between them. In germline, CDR1 is DFQATT, CDR2 SNEGSKA (reference sequence). CDR3 length: 14 residues. The CDR3 bases are TGCAGTGCTAGCTTGATCCACGCGGGATATGGCTACACCTTC. Protein: CSASLIHAGYGYTF.